The 9 T cell receptor beta chains in this list originate from one sample, sequenced in a study of OX40 agonist ivuxolimab in advanced cancers. Assay used: immunoSEQ multiplex PCR; TCRdb lists only in-frame clones, some missing. The table records over 45,000 clones, nearly 85% of them present only once. The sequences come from CD4+ or CD8+ T cells sorted from blood, collected in a trial of the OX40 agonist ivuxolimab. The receptors stem from an adult with an advanced solid tumor such as melanoma, head and neck, liver or kidney cancer.

The J gene is TRBJ1-3, the V gene TRBV6-5; no definite D call. CDR3 size: 15 residues. V shed 5 bases and J shed 0 bases, with 11 bases lying between them. Germline V gives CDR1 MNHEY, CDR2 SVGAGI. The CDR3 spells CASSLGRVSGNTIYF. The CDR3 nucleotides read TGTGCCAGCAGTCTGGGAAGGGTCTCTGGAAACACCATATATTTT.

The chain recombines TRBV15 with TRBJ2-6, with unresolved D. Looked up from germline, CDR1 is LNHNV and CDR2 is YYDKDF (reference sequence). The CDR3 loop spans 14 amino acids. The V end was cut by 7 bases, the J end by 2 bases, with 9 bases between. The CDR3 sequence is CATTKGTGANVLTF. The CDR3, as DNA: TGTGCCACCACCAAGGGTACTGGGGCCAACGTCCTGACTTTC.

This chain links TRBV11-2 with TRBJ1-1; perhaps TRBD1 as D (6 bases). V was clipped by 11 bases and J by 9 bases, with 22 bases between them. From germline, CDR1 is SGHAT and CDR2 FQNNGV. The CDR3 is made up of 13 amino acids. The CDR3 sequence is CAAGDTNRPKAFF. CDR3 DNA: TGTGCCGCTGGGGACACCAACCGCCCAAAAGCTTTCTTT.

This chain's CDR3 is CASSLGGGGFYNEQFF. DNA for the CDR3: TGTGCCAGCAGCTTAGGTGGCGGGGGGTTCTACAATGAGCAGTTCTTC. The chain has TRBV7-2 and TRBJ2-1; TRBD2 agrees at 8 bases. In germline, CDR1 is SGHTA, CDR2 FQGNSA. The CDR3 has 16 residues. The V gene end was trimmed by 1 base and the J gene end by 3 bases; junction bases not matched to a gene: 5.

The chain combines TRBV7-2 with TRBJ2-3, with D perhaps matching TRBD2 (6 bases). This CDR3 spans 16 amino acids. Looked up from germline, CDR1 is SGHTA and CDR2 is FQGNSA. Trimming pared 1 base from V and 0 bases from J, leaving 11 bases between. The DNA of the CDR3 is TGTGCCAGCAGCTTAGGGAGGGTCCGAAGCACAGATACGCAGTATTTT. It specifies CASSLGRVRSTDTQYF.

This chain links TRBV11-2 with TRBJ2-7; D ambiguous. The CDR3 sequence is 13 residues long. From germline, CDR1 is SGHAT and CDR2 FQNNGV. The ends were cut back, 2 bases at V and 9 bases at J, with 14 bases in the middle. CDR3 residues: CASSLTGVTRQYF. CDR3 DNA: TGTGCCAGCAGCTTAACCGGCGTGACGAGGCAGTACTTC.

The V and J genes are TRBV5-1 and TRBJ2-7; 11 positions agree with TRBD1. The CDR3 runs to 16 residues. After removal of 0 bases from V and 6 bases from J, the junction contained 8 bases not matched to a gene. Germline V lookup: CDR1 SGHRS, CDR2 YFSETQ. The CDR3, as DNA: TGCGCCAGCAGCTTGGCCTTAGGACAGGGGGCGAGCGAGCAGTACTTC. This gives the protein CASSLALGQGASEQYF.

This rearrangement joins TRBV5-1 to TRBJ1-4; D perhaps matches TRBD1 (5 bases). The germline CDR1 and CDR2 sequences are SGHRS and YFSETQ. With 4 bases removed from V and 4 bases from J, the gap between germline ends came to 14 bases. The length of the CDR3 is 15 residues. The CDR3 bases are TGCGCCAGCAGCAACAGGTTACTTAATAATGAAAAACTGTTTTTT. It yields the protein CASSNRLLNNEKLFF.

This sequence joins TRBV7-2 and TRBJ1-2; the match to TRBD1 covers 8 bases. CDR3 length: 16 residues. V dropped 6 bases and J dropped 4; count of bases not matched to a gene: 13. Germline V gene sequence: CDR1 SGHTA, CDR2 FQGNSA. The CDR3 DNA sequence: TGTGCCAGCAGGTCCTCCGAGACAGGGGAGACCTATGGCTACACCTTC. The encoded protein is CASRSSETGETYGYTF. The full variable domain, its missing parts supplied by reference TRBV7-2 and TRBJ1-2, is GAGVSQSPSNKVTEKGKDVELRCDPISGHTALYWYRQSLGQGLEFLIYFQGNSAPDKSGLPSDRFSAERTGGSVSTLTIQRTQQEDSAVYLCASRSSETGETYGYTFGSGTRLTVV.